Detailed here is one T cell receptor (beta chain). Relative to the germline gene, one junction end is altered; a read error may explain this. The entry originates in a study of blood T cell repertoires in COVID-19. In the study overall: Both acute and convalescent COVID-19 samples were obtained from the United States, Italy and Spain. Nucleic acid was either cDNA or gDNA, and it came from T cells, B-cell-depleted T cells, or PBMCs.

The CDR3 totals 10 residues. Germline values: CDR1 SGHTS, CDR2 YDEGEE. Here immunoSEQ multiplex PCR was the method, and the copy in TCRdb shows in-frame clones only, minus some. The profile covers 270,000 or so clones, with 84% appearing a single time and roughly 8.6% taken by the ten largest. The receptor comes from a human donor in a cohort sampled during active COVID-19. The sequenced sample was peripheral blood. V is TRBV5-8 and J is TRBJ2-4; D is perhaps TRBD2 (5 bases). The CDR3 bases are TGTGCCAGCAGCCCCTCGCACGGGGACTTC. Its translation: CASSPSHGDF.